The 16 T cell receptor beta chains presented below share a single source sample, sequenced in a study of Tregs in tolerant kidney transplant recipients. Data came from immunoSEQ multiplex PCR; TCRdb stores just in-frame clones and leaves some out. The table lists 75,000 to 85,000 clones, about 91% of them singletons. Source: Tregs from blood, taken before the transplant. The source is a human donor who received a combined kidney and bone marrow transplant.

V gene TRBV7-2 combines with J gene TRBJ1-4; D ambiguous. V was clipped by 5 bases and J by 0 bases, with 10 bases between them. This CDR3 is built from 15 residues. Germline V gene lookup returns CDR1 SGHTA and CDR2 FQGNSA. Here the CDR3 reads CASSPPGATNEKLFF. The CDR3 bases are TGTGCCAGCAGCCCTCCGGGAGCAACTAATGAAAAACTGTTTTTT.

The gene calls are TRBV18 and TRBJ2-5, with D possibly matching TRBD1 (6 bases). V shed 7 bases and J shed 4 bases, with 13 bases lying between them. CDR1 and CDR2 (germline): KGHSH, LQKENI. The CDR3 runs to 13 residues. The CDR3 nucleotides are TGTGCCAGCTGCTCAGGGGTCGGAGAGACCCAGTACTTC. This codes for CASCSGVGETQYF.

CDR3 loop: CASSFDREDEKLFF. As DNA, the CDR3 is TGTGCCAGCAGCTTTGACCGGGAGGACGAAAAACTGTTTTTT. The chain has TRBV9 and TRBJ1-4; no reliable D call. The V end lost 4 bases, the J end lost 8 bases, and 15 bases lay between the germline ends. Germline CDR1 is SGDLS and CDR2 is YYNGEE. This CDR3 is 14 amino acids long.

The rearrangement uses TRBV6-1 and TRBJ2-7; 11 positions agree with TRBD2. The CDR3 runs to 15 residues. CDR1 and CDR2 from the germline V gene are MNHNS and SASEGT. V was pared by 5 bases and J by 5 bases, with 8 bases of the junction left unmatched. The CDR3 sequence is CASSKTSGRTDEQYF. DNA for the CDR3: TGTGCCAGCAGTAAAACTAGCGGGAGAACTGACGAGCAGTACTTC.

The chain recombines TRBV7-2 with TRBJ2-3; 7 nucleotides line up with TRBD1. CDR3 size: 16 residues. V lost 1 base to trimming and J lost 1 base; unmatched junction nucleotides: 5. Germline lookup yields CDR1 SGHTA and CDR2 FQGNSA. In DNA form, the CDR3 reads TGTGCCAGCAGCTTAGTATGGCAGGGGGGCACAGATACGCAGTATTTT. Translated, it gives CASSLVWQGGTDTQYF.

The chain links TRBV7-9 to TRBJ1-2; 8 bases map to TRBD1. Germline CDR1 and CDR2: SEHNR and FQNEAQ (reference sequence). The CDR3 has 16 residues. J gave up 5 bases and V 4 bases, and 12 bases lay outside the gene matches. The CDR3, as DNA: TGTGCCAGCAGCTCAGATAGGACAGGGAGGGTTTATGGCTACACCTTC. Translating gives CASSSDRTGRVYGYTF. Full variable domain (rest looked up from reference TRBV7-9 and TRBJ1-2): DTGVSQNPRHKITKRGQNVTFRCDPISEHNRLYWYRQTLGQGPEFLTYFQNEAQLEKSRLLSDRFSAERPKGSFSTLEIQRTEQGDSAMYLCASSSDRTGRVYGYTFGSGTRLTVV.

J is TRBJ2-3 and V is TRBV18; 8 nucleotides match TRBD1. Germline CDR1 KGHSH, CDR2 LQKENI. The CDR3 consists of 15 residues. Trimming cost V 5 bases and J 3 bases; bases outside gene matches: 7. The CDR3 region has the DNA TGTGCCAGCTCAGCGACCCGACAGGGGACAGATACGCAGTATTTT. Residues: CASSATRQGTDTQYF.

J is TRBJ1-5 and V is TRBV7-2; tentatively, D is TRBD1 (6 bases). V lost 3 bases and J lost 4, with 13 bases in between. Per germline, CDR1 SGHTA and CDR2 FQGNSA. The CDR3 covers 15 residues. CDR3 sequence reads: CASSLRDGQNQPQHF. CDR3 DNA sequence: TGTGCCAGCAGCTTGAGAGACGGACAGAATCAGCCCCAGCATTTT. The whole variable domain, filled in from reference TRBV7-2 and TRBJ1-5, reads GAGVSQSPSNKVTEKGKDVELRCDPISGHTALYWYRQSLGQGLEFLIYFQGNSAPDKSGLPSDRFSAERTGGSVSTLTIQRTQQEDSAVYLCASSLRDGQNQPQHFGDGTRLSIL.

The V and J genes are TRBV28 and TRBJ1-1; D not certain. From germline, CDR1 is MDHEN and CDR2 SYDVKM. Trimming removed 5 bases at V and 4 bases at J, with 11 bases between. There are 13 residues in the CDR3. The CDR3 sequence: CASSRGLGTEAFF. In nucleotides, the CDR3 is TGTGCCAGCAGTCGAGGACTGGGCACTGAAGCTTTCTTT.

Comments on this clone: The identical CDR3 is also encoded by other nucleotide sequences in the sample. V and J are TRBV27 and TRBJ2-1; 12 bases match TRBD2. The CDR3 has 14 amino acids. V lost 6 bases and J lost 4; bases outside the gene matches: 1. CDR1 and CDR2 (germline): MNHEY, SMNVEV (reference sequence). CDR3 sequence reads: CASRGLAGYNEQFF. The CDR3 nucleotides read TGTGCCAGCAGAGGACTAGCGGGGTACAATGAGCAGTTCTTC.

J is TRBJ2-1 and V is TRBV5-1; possible D gene TRBD2, 5 bases. The CDR3 runs 14 residues. V was trimmed by 4 bases and J by 6 bases, leaving 14 bases between them. Germline V gene lookup returns CDR1 SGHRS and CDR2 YFSETQ. The CDR3 spells CASSLRAQSNEQFF. In nucleotides, the CDR3 is TGCGCCAGCAGCCTGCGGGCCCAAAGCAATGAGCAGTTCTTC. The complete variable domain, with remaining parts taken from reference TRBV5-1 and TRBJ2-1, reads KAGVTQTPRYLIKTRGQQVTLSCSPISGHRSVSWYQQTPGQGLQFLFEYFSETQRNKGNFPGRFSGRQFSNSRSEMNVSTLELGDSALYLCASSLRAQSNEQFFGPGTRLTVL.

The V gene is TRBV7-8, the J gene TRBJ2-5, with D uncertain. The ends were cut back, 1 base at V and 2 bases at J, with 8 bases in the middle. The CDR3 runs to 14 residues. The germline CDR1 and CDR2 sequences are SGHVS and FQNEAQ. The CDR3 nucleotides are TGTGCCAGCAGCTTAGGGGCAGAACAAGAGACCCAGTACTTC. Translated, it gives CASSLGAEQETQYF.

J is TRBJ2-7 and V is TRBV6-1; no firm D call. The V end lost 3 bases, the J end lost 0 bases, and 12 bases lay between the germline ends. Per the germline V gene, CDR1 is MNHNS and CDR2 is SASEGT. CDR3 length: 15 residues. CDR3 amino acids: CASSEVGQSSYEQYF. The CDR3 bases are TGTGCCAGCAGTGAGGTTGGGCAGAGCTCCTACGAGCAGTACTTC.

The chain is built from TRBV30 and TRBJ2-3; no clear D. Germline CDR1 and CDR2: GTSNPN and SVGIG (reference sequence). V was shortened by 2 bases and J by 1 base, with 13 bases between the two germline ends. This CDR3 has 15 amino acids. Here the CDR3 DNA reads TGTGCCTGGAGTCGAGCAGGACGGGGCACAGATACGCAGTATTTT. Amino acid sequence: CAWSRAGRGTDTQYF.

The CDR3: CASSPNTVRDSPLHF. In DNA, the CDR3 is TGTGCCAGCTCACCCAACACCGTTCGGGATTCACCCCTCCACTTT. The V gene is TRBV18, the J gene TRBJ1-6; no firm D call. CDR1 is KGHSH, CDR2 LQKENI, per germline. This CDR3 is built from 15 residues. V shed 3 bases and J shed 8 bases, with 14 bases lying between them.

This clone was observed once. This chain uses TRBV27 with TRBJ2-5; 12 nucleotides agree with TRBD1. The CDR3 runs 15 residues. V gave up 6 bases and J gave up 5 bases; unmatched junction bases: 7. The germline V gene encodes CDR1 MNHEY and CDR2 SMNVEV (reference sequence). Here the CDR3 DNA reads TGTGCCAGCAGGGGGGGACAGGGGGCTTGGGAGACCCAGTACTTC. Amino acids: CASRGGQGAWETQYF.